The 32 T cell receptor beta chains presented below share a single source sample, sequenced in a study of CD8+ T cells in alopecia areata. Specified treatment: oral pan-JAK inhibitor, 5-10 mg twice daily. As the sequencing template, cDNA was produced by extracting RNA and reverse transcribing it. Sequencing used immunoSEQ multiplex PCR; TCRdb keeps in-frame clones, though not all of them. This table holds 160,000 or so clones, roughly 60% found once. Source: CD4+ T cells sorted from blood, taken between weeks 55 and 70, from a patient treated with tofacitinib. The receptors shown here come from a human donor with alopecia areata.

The chain joins TRBV7-2 to TRBJ2-4; possibly TRBD1 for D (6 bases). This CDR3 spans 17 amino acids. Germline CDR1 reads SGHTA; CDR2 reads FQGNSA. Trimming left V 5 bases short and J 2 bases short, with 19 bases between. The CDR3 protein is CASSPRPGHSTKNIQYF. The CDR3 DNA follows: TGTGCCAGCAGCCCGCGTCCGGGACACTCCACCAAAAACATTCAGTACTTC. The complete variable domain, with remaining parts taken from reference TRBV7-2 and TRBJ2-4, reads GAGVSQSPSNKVTEKGKDVELRCDPISGHTALYWYRQSLGQGLEFLIYFQGNSAPDKSGLPSDRFSAERTGGSVSTLTIQRTQQEDSAVYLCASSPRPGHSTKNIQYFGAGTRLSVL.

The chain combines TRBV7-8 with TRBJ2-1; D unclear. With 1 base removed from V and 7 bases from J, the gap between germline ends came to 5 bases. From germline, CDR1 is SGHVS and CDR2 FQNEAQ. The CDR3 has 12 residues. Here the CDR3 reads CASSLVGNEQFF. The DNA for the CDR3 is TGTGCCAGCAGCTTAGTTGGGAATGAGCAGTTCTTC.

The chain joins TRBV5-1 to TRBJ2-1; TRBD1 aligns across 11 bases. The germline V gene has CDR1 SGHRS and CDR2 YFSETQ. The CDR3 has 15 residues. V was clipped by 2 bases and J by 7 bases; unmatched bases: 5. CDR3 in DNA: TGCGCCAGCAGCTTCGCCCGGGACAGGGGGAATGAGCAGTTCTTC. Protein: CASSFARDRGNEQFF.

This chain uses TRBV5-6 with TRBJ1-6; possibly TRBD1 for D (6 bases). V lost 3 bases, J lost 12 bases, and 28 bases lay in between. The CDR3 covers 18 residues. Germline lookup yields CDR1 SGHDT and CDR2 YYEEEE. DNA of the CDR3: TGTGCCAGCAGCTCCCTGATGGGGGCTGGGGCGGGTAGGGGACCCCTCCACTTT. It is translated as CASSSLMGAGAGRGPLHF.

The V gene is TRBV25-1, the J gene TRBJ1-4, with D possibly being TRBD1 (5 bases). V lost 2 bases and J lost 8, with 9 bases in between. CDR1 is MGHDK and CDR2 is SYGVNS in the germline V gene. The CDR3 length is 13 residues. The CDR3 sequence: CASSEGQGEKLFF. DNA for the CDR3: TGTGCCAGCAGTGAAGGGCAGGGCGAAAAACTGTTTTTT.

V gene TRBV14 combines with J gene TRBJ1-2; 7 nucleotides match TRBD1. V shed 4 bases and J 7 bases; nucleotides not matched to a gene: 9. Germline loops: CDR1 SGHDN, CDR2 FVKESK. This CDR3 spans 14 amino acids. The chain's CDR3 is CASSPRQGGGGYTF. The CDR3 nucleotides read TGTGCCAGCAGCCCTCGACAGGGTGGAGGTGGCTACACCTTC.

This clone was detected only a few times. The chain has TRBV7-9 and TRBJ2-5; D may be TRBD2 (5 bases). The germline V gene encodes CDR1 SEHNR and CDR2 FQNEAQ (reference sequence). This CDR3 is 15 amino acids long. V was pared by 1 base and J by 2 bases, with 11 bases between. The CDR3 region is CASSLVGSPQETQYF. CDR3 DNA sequence: TGTGCCAGCAGCTTAGTAGGGAGTCCTCAAGAGACCCAGTACTTC. Full variable domain (missing parts from reference TRBV7-9 and TRBJ2-5): DTGVSQNPRHKITKRGQNVTFRCDPISEHNRLYWYRQTLGQGPEFLTYFQNEAQLEKSRLLSDRFSAERPKGSFSTLEIQRTEQGDSAMYLCASSLVGSPQETQYFGPGTRLLVL.

The chain links TRBV6-6 to TRBJ2-7; D gene ambiguous. The V end was cut by 2 bases, the J end by 3 bases, with 8 bases between. This CDR3 contains 13 residues. Germline V CDR1 and CDR2: MNHNY, SVGAGI (reference sequence). The CDR3 sequence is CASSYGADYEQYF. CDR3 DNA sequence: TGTGCCAGCAGTTACGGTGCTGACTACGAGCAGTACTTC.

The chain is built from TRBV9 and TRBJ1-6, with TRBD1 as a possible D gene (6 bases). This CDR3 region has 14 residues. The V end lost 3 bases, the J end lost 9 bases, and 13 bases lay between the germline ends. Germline CDR1 reads SGDLS; CDR2 reads YYNGEE. CDR3 sequence reads: CASSANRAVSPLHF. CDR3 sequence (DNA): TGTGCCAGCAGCGCGAACAGGGCCGTTTCACCCCTCCACTTT.

The chain is built from TRBV30 and TRBJ2-5, with a possible D match to TRBD1 (6 bases). The ends were cut back, 4 bases at V and 3 bases at J, with 9 bases in the middle. Germline-derived CDR1 and CDR2 are GTSNPN and SVGIG (reference sequence). CDR3 length equals 12 residues. CDR3 DNA sequence: TGTGCCTGGACAGGGGTTAAAGAGACCCAGTACTTC. Amino acid sequence: CAWTGVKETQYF. The whole variable domain, remainder taken from reference TRBV30 and TRBJ2-5, is SQTIHQWPATLVQPVGSPLSLECTVEGTSNPNLYWYRQAAGRGLQLLFYSVGIGQISSEVPQNLSASRPQDRQFILSSKKLLLSDSGFYLCAWTGVKETQYFGPGTRLLVL.

The gene calls are TRBV5-6 and TRBJ2-7, with unresolved D. V lost 2 bases and J lost 0, with 12 bases in between. Germline V CDR1 and CDR2: SGHDT, YYEEEE. The CDR3 has 15 amino acids. The CDR3 DNA follows: TGTGCCAGCAGCTTTCTTCCCCCGATCTCCTACGAGCAGTACTTC. Translation gives CASSFLPPISYEQYF.

In this sample, this clone turned up a few times. The chain uses TRBV5-1 and TRBJ2-5; unclear D gene. With 0 bases removed from V and 2 bases from J, the gap between germline ends came to 8 bases. This CDR3 is built from 14 residues. Germline V gene sequence: CDR1 SGHRS, CDR2 YFSETQ. CDR3 DNA: TGCGCCAGCAGCTTGGGGCTAGAGCAAGAGACCCAGTACTTC. It yields the protein CASSLGLEQETQYF. Based on the CDR3 plus reference TRBV5-1 and TRBJ2-5, the full variable domain is KAGVTQTPRYLIKTRGQQVTLSCSPISGHRSVSWYQQTPGQGLQFLFEYFSETQRNKGNFPGRFSGRQFSNSRSEMNVSTLELGDSALYLCASSLGLEQETQYFGPGTRLLVL.

V usage is TRBV6-5 and J usage is TRBJ1-2; weak D call: TRBD1 (6 bases). The V end was cut by 8 bases, the J end by 8 bases, with 18 bases between. The CDR3 loop spans 13 amino acids. Germline-derived CDR1 and CDR2 are MNHEY and SVGAGI. The CDR3 loop reads CASRRGGAGGYTF. CDR3 nucleotide sequence: TGTGCCAGCCGGCGGGGGGGCGCGGGCGGCTACACCTTC.

This clone was counted only a few times. The V gene is TRBV2, the J gene TRBJ1-6, with TRBD1 identical over 9 bases. Germline CDR1 and CDR2: SNHLY and FYNNEI. V lost 7 bases, J lost 1 base, and 5 bases stayed unmatched. CDR3 size: 16 residues. CDR3 loop: CASTGQGRSYNSPLHF. In nucleotides, the CDR3 is TGTGCCAGCACAGGACAGGGGAGGTCCTATAATTCACCCCTCCACTTT.

The chain uses TRBV29-1 and TRBJ2-3; 8 bases fit TRBD2. This CDR3 is 12 amino acids long. The germline CDR1 and CDR2 sequences are SQVTM and ANQGSEA. The V gene end was trimmed by 4 bases and the J gene end by 5 bases; junction bases not matched to a gene: 2. The CDR3 is CSVGSGEDTQYF. CDR3 nucleotides: TGCAGCGTTGGTAGCGGGGAAGATACGCAGTATTTT.

This clone was picked up one time. Sequence at one end of the junction differs from germline and may be a read error. This sequence joins TRBV29-1 and TRBJ1-5, with D perhaps matching TRBD1 (5 bases). Germline lookup yields CDR1 SQVTM and CDR2 ANQGSEA. CDR3 length: 13 amino acids. CDR3 loop: CGVGGEGNQPQHF. In DNA form, the CDR3 reads TGCGGCGTCGGGGGAGAAGGCAATCAGCCCCAGCATTTT.

This clone was found a few times. The sample holds other DNA sequences that translate to the same CDR3. The V and J genes are TRBV13 and TRBJ2-7, with unresolved D. Germline CDR1 is PRHDT and CDR2 is FYEKMQ (reference sequence). This CDR3 comprises 11 residues. V shed 2 bases and J shed 3 bases, with 2 bases lying between them. In nucleotides, the CDR3 is TGTGCCAGCAGCTTAAACTACGAGCAGTACTTC. Its protein is CASSLNYEQYF.

This clone was seen a handful of times. The chain has TRBV7-9 and TRBJ2-5; perhaps D is TRBD1 or TRBD2 (6 bases each). This CDR3 is built from 15 residues. Germline assignment: CDR1 SEHNR and CDR2 FQNEAQ (reference sequence). V lost 5 bases and J 3 bases, leaving 16 bases between the germline ends. Here the CDR3 reads CASSGGGLGEETQYF. The CDR3, as DNA: TGTGCCAGCAGCGGAGGGGGTCTGGGAGAAGAGACCCAGTACTTC.

The V gene is TRBV4-1, the J gene TRBJ2-3, with D hard to call. The CDR3 contains 14 residues. The germline V gene encodes CDR1 MGHRA and CDR2 YSYEKL. Deletions cut 0 bases from V and 6 bases from J, with 10 bases between. DNA for the CDR3: TGCGCCAGCAGCCAAGATGGTGGCCCCGATACGCAGTATTTT. Its protein is CASSQDGGPDTQYF.

CDR3 loop: CASSWDSRTDTQYF. The CDR3, as DNA: TGTGCCAGCAGCTGGGACAGCCGCACAGATACGCAGTATTTT. This chain uses TRBV11-2 with TRBJ2-3, with 7 bases matching TRBD1. The CDR3 is made up of 14 amino acids. Trimming removed 4 bases from V and 1 base from J; junction bases left unmatched: 2. CDR1 and CDR2 from the germline V gene are SGHAT and FQNNGV. The full variable domain, in which reference TRBV11-2 and TRBJ2-3 provide the parts outside the CDR3, is EAGVAQSPRYKIIEKRQSVAFWCNPISGHATLYWYQQILGQGPKLLIQFQNNGVVDDSQLPKDRFSAERLKGVDSTLKIQPAKLEDSAVYLCASSWDSRTDTQYFGPGTRLTVL.

The gene calls are TRBV15 and TRBJ2-1; TRBD1 agrees at 11 bases. This CDR3 spans 16 amino acids. CDR1 LNHNV and CDR2 YYDKDF come from the germline V gene (reference sequence). V lost 6 bases and J lost 9; bases outside the gene matches: 13. The CDR3 nucleotides read TGTGCCACCAGTACCGGGACAGGGGGACGTGGGGTTGAGCAGTTCTTC. This sequence encodes CATSTGTGGRGVEQFF. The full variable domain, in which reference TRBV15 and TRBJ2-1 provide the parts outside the CDR3, is DAMVIQNPRYQVTQFGKPVTLSCSQTLNHNVMYWYQQKSSQAPKLLFHYYDKDFNNEADTPDNFQSRRPNTSFCFLDIRSPGLGDTAMYLCATSTGTGGRGVEQFFGPGTRLTVL.

The J gene is TRBJ2-5, the V gene TRBV13, with a tentative D call TRBD2 (5 bases). CDR3 length equals 16 residues. Trimming cost V 0 bases and J 5 bases, with 16 bases left between them. Germline assignment: CDR1 PRHDT and CDR2 FYEKMQ (reference sequence). In nucleotides, the CDR3 is TGTGCCAGCAGCTTAGGTCTTTCGGGATTTGGGGAGACCCAGTACTTC. Protein: CASSLGLSGFGETQYF.

The chain is built from TRBV10-3 and TRBJ1-5; D is ambiguous. The V end was cut by 3 bases, the J end by 6 bases, with 9 bases between. The germline V gene has CDR1 ENHRY and CDR2 SYGVKD. This CDR3 comprises 13 residues. In nucleotides, the CDR3 is TGTGCCATCAGTGATGAACCCGTTCAGCCCCAGCATTTT. Translating gives CAISDEPVQPQHF.

This chain uses TRBV19 with TRBJ1-3, with a tentative D call TRBD1 (6 bases). Trimming shortened V by 9 bases and J by 0 bases, and 12 bases separated the two germline ends. The CDR3 length is 14 residues. The germline V gene has CDR1 LNHDA and CDR2 SQIVND (reference sequence). CDR3 nucleotides: TGTGCCAGCCGGGACACCGCCTCTGGAAACACCATATATTTT. Protein product: CASRDTASGNTIYF.

This clone has only a few counts. This chain links TRBV10-3 with TRBJ2-6, with D perhaps being TRBD1 or TRBD2 (5 bases each). This CDR3 spans 17 amino acids. Germline V gives CDR1 ENHRY, CDR2 SYGVKD. The V and J ends lost 3 bases and 2 bases respectively, with 14 bases between them. The CDR3 nucleotides are TGTGCCATCAGTGAAGGGCAGGGAGAAGCTGGGGCCAACGTCCTGACTTTC. It is translated as CAISEGQGEAGANVLTF.

This clone was detected a few times. The V call is TRBV29-1, the J call TRBJ2-5; maybe TRBD1 (6 bases). The CDR3 covers 12 residues. Trimming cost V 6 bases and J 1 base, with 9 bases left between them. Per germline, CDR1 SQVTM and CDR2 ANQGSEA. In nucleotides, the CDR3 is TGCAGCGTCAGCAGGGGCCAAGAGACCCAGTACTTC. This sequence encodes CSVSRGQETQYF.

This clone was observed a few times. The rearrangement uses TRBV29-1 and TRBJ1-1, with a tentative D call TRBD1 (5 bases). Germline V gene data show CDR1 as SQVTM and CDR2 as ANQGSEA. The CDR3 loop spans 12 amino acids. CDR3 nucleotide sequence: TGCGGAGCGGGACGGTTGAACACTGAAGCTTTCTTT. Translating gives CGAGRLNTEAFF.

The chain links TRBV10-3 to TRBJ1-2; 8 bases align to TRBD1. V gave up 2 bases and J gave up 4 bases; unmatched junction bases: 9. Germline V gene lookup returns CDR1 ENHRY and CDR2 SYGVKD. The length of the CDR3 is 16 residues. The CDR3 DNA reads TGTGCCATCAGTGAGAGGGATGGACAGGGTGGCTATGGCTACACCTTC. This codes for CAISERDGQGGYGYTF.

The chain combines TRBV6-5 with TRBJ1-4; no clear D gene. Trimming left V 4 bases short and J 13 bases short, with 16 bases between. The CDR3 runs to 13 residues. Looked up from germline, CDR1 is MNHEY and CDR2 is SVGAGI. The DNA for the CDR3 is TGTGCCAGCAGTTCGTCCCCGGCGTGGGGACTGTTTTTT. Residues: CASSSSPAWGLFF.

The gene calls are TRBV18 and TRBJ1-6; D gene uncertain. CDR1 KGHSH and CDR2 LQKENI come from the germline V gene. This CDR3 contains 13 residues. Trimming stripped 1 base from V and 7 bases from J, with 5 bases between. CDR3 residues: CASSPQPNSPLHF. CDR3 bases: TGTGCCAGCTCACCACAACCCAATTCACCCCTCCACTTT.

The chain uses TRBV6-1 and TRBJ1-2; D is possibly TRBD1 (5 bases). V gave up 0 bases and J gave up 4 bases, with 15 bases separating them. Germline V gene data show CDR1 as MNHNS and CDR2 as SASEGT. This CDR3 has 16 residues. CDR3 DNA sequence: TGTGCCAGCAGTGAAGCGCTTCGAGGGGTCGCCTATGGCTACACCTTC. It translates to CASSEALRGVAYGYTF.

This rearrangement joins TRBV11-2 to TRBJ1-2; D possibly corresponds to TRBD1 (6 bases). This CDR3 spans 13 amino acids. Trimming left V 1 base short and J 5 bases short, with 8 bases between. Germline lookup yields CDR1 SGHAT and CDR2 FQNNGV. Here the CDR3 reads CASSLGTAYGYTF. CDR3 nucleotides: TGTGCCAGCAGCTTAGGGACAGCTTATGGCTACACCTTC.